This is a list of T cell receptor beta chains from one sample in a study of cytomegalovirus exposure and HLA in healthy donors. Produced via immunoSEQ multiplex PCR; TCRdb's table is partial and in-frame only. Here the sample table reports 100,000 to 150,000 clones. Specimen: PBMCs. Source of these receptors: a man aged 18 to 35 in good health and CMV-seronegative. CDR3s include the opening cysteine and the closing phenylalanine or tryptophan. The D gene is left open where the match is weak.

v_call: TRBV19; d_call: TRBD1; j_call: TRBJ2-1; cdr3_aa: CASSTQGVAISEQFF; cdr3_nt: TGTGCCAGTAGTACCCAGGGGGTGGCAATAAGTGAGCAGTTCTTC
v_call: TRBV6-1; d_call: -; j_call: TRBJ1-2; cdr3_aa: CASSEAGRGGYTF; cdr3_nt: TGTGCCAGCAGTGAAGCGGGTCGCGGTGGCTACACCTTC
v_call: TRBV19; d_call: -; j_call: TRBJ2-7; cdr3_aa: CASSIPGQTYEQYF; cdr3_nt: TGTGCCAGTAGTATACCTGGGCAAACTTACGAGCAGTACTTC
v_call: TRBV4-1; d_call: TRBD2; j_call: TRBJ2-1; cdr3_aa: CASSQGGTSGRFWDEQFF; cdr3_nt: TGCGCCAGCAGCCAGGGAGGGACTAGCGGGAGATTTTGGGATGAGCAGTTCTTC
v_call: TRBV27; d_call: -; j_call: TRBJ2-6; cdr3_aa: CASPNRAGANVLTF; cdr3_nt: TGTGCCAGCCCGAACAGGGCTGGGGCCAACGTCCTGACTTTC
v_call: TRBV29-1; d_call: TRBD1; j_call: TRBJ2-7; cdr3_aa: CSAQQGAYEQYF; cdr3_nt: TGCAGCGCACAACAGGGGGCATACGAGCAGTACTTC
v_call: TRBV28; d_call: TRBD1; j_call: TRBJ1-2; cdr3_aa: CASSLSARGPYGYTF; cdr3_nt: TGTGCCAGCAGTTTATCGGCCAGGGGGCCTTATGGCTACACCTTC
v_call: TRBV28; d_call: -; j_call: TRBJ1-5; cdr3_aa: CASTTQKGNQPQHF; cdr3_nt: TGTGCCAGCACAACACAGAAGGGCAATCAGCCCCAGCATTTT
v_call: TRBV11-2; d_call: -; j_call: TRBJ2-1; cdr3_aa: CASSFGGGYNEQFF; cdr3_nt: TGTGCCAGCAGCTTCGGGGGTGGGTACAATGAGCAGTTCTTC
v_call: TRBV12-5; d_call: -; j_call: TRBJ2-3; cdr3_aa: CASGLSGVQDTQYF; cdr3_nt: TGTGCTAGTGGTTTGTCGGGAGTCCAAGATACGCAGTATTTT
v_call: TRBV11-1; d_call: -; j_call: TRBJ2-1; cdr3_aa: CASSLFPGVGQDEQFF; cdr3_nt: TGTGCCAGCAGCTTATTTCCCGGGGTCGGCCAGGATGAGCAGTTCTTC
v_call: TRBV30; d_call: -; j_call: TRBJ1-4; cdr3_aa: CAWSNSATNEKLFF; cdr3_nt: TGTGCCTGGAGTAACAGTGCAACTAATGAAAAACTGTTTTTT
v_call: TRBV5-4; d_call: -; j_call: TRBJ2-7; cdr3_aa: CASSLEGDEQYF; cdr3_nt: TGTGCCAGCAGCTTGGAAGGGGACGAGCAGTACTTC
v_call: TRBV14; d_call: TRBD2; j_call: TRBJ2-7; cdr3_aa: CASSLYSGTAPYEQYF; cdr3_nt: TGTGCCAGCAGCCTCTATAGCGGGACGGCTCCCTACGAGCAGTACTTC
v_call: TRBV18; d_call: -; j_call: TRBJ1-3; cdr3_aa: CASSPASIGGSGNTIYF; cdr3_nt: TGTGCCAGCTCACCAGCCTCTATCGGGGGCTCTGGAAACACCATATATTTT
v_call: TRBV11-3; d_call: -; j_call: TRBJ1-1; cdr3_aa: CASSFEDSLNTEAFF; cdr3_nt: TGTGCCAGCAGCTTCGAAGACAGTTTGAACACTGAAGCTTTCTTT
v_call: TRBV5-1; d_call: TRBD1; j_call: TRBJ2-6; cdr3_aa: CASGPGGTGANVLTF; cdr3_nt: TGCGCCAGCGGTCCAGGGGGAACTGGGGCCAACGTCCTGACTTTC
v_call: TRBV5-1; d_call: -; j_call: TRBJ2-5; cdr3_aa: CASRIHRGETQYF; cdr3_nt: TGCGCCAGCAGAATCCATCGGGGAGAGACCCAGTACTTC
v_call: TRBV30; d_call: -; j_call: TRBJ2-1; cdr3_aa: CAWSPPRVFF; cdr3_nt: TGTGCCTGGAGTCCCCCCCGCGTGTTCTTC
v_call: TRBV7-9; d_call: TRBD1; j_call: TRBJ2-7; cdr3_aa: CASSRPGTGGNEQYF; cdr3_nt: TGTGCCAGCAGCCGACCCGGGACAGGGGGGAATGAGCAGTACTTC
v_call: TRBV30; d_call: -; j_call: TRBJ1-4; cdr3_aa: CAWTAGHEKLFF; cdr3_nt: TGTGCCTGGACGGCAGGGCACGAAAAACTGTTTTTT
v_call: TRBV6-6; d_call: -; j_call: TRBJ2-3; cdr3_aa: CASSYEVAPNAQYF; cdr3_nt: TGTGCCAGCAGTTACGAGGTAGCTCCTAATGCGCAGTATTTT
v_call: TRBV5-1; d_call: TRBD2; j_call: TRBJ2-1; cdr3_aa: CASSLGSGGYEQFF; cdr3_nt: TGCGCCAGCAGCTTGGGAAGCGGGGGGTATGAGCAGTTCTTC
v_call: TRBV7-2; d_call: -; j_call: TRBJ2-7; cdr3_aa: CASSLQGSEQYF; cdr3_nt: TGTGCCAGCAGCCTCCAGGGGTCCGAGCAGTACTTC
v_call: TRBV5-1; d_call: TRBD1; j_call: TRBJ1-5; cdr3_aa: CASSADRDQPQHF; cdr3_nt: TGCGCCAGCAGCGCCGACAGGGATCAGCCCCAGCATTTT
v_call: TRBV15; d_call: -; j_call: TRBJ1-2; cdr3_aa: CAKPARRGHGYTF; cdr3_nt: TGTGCCAAACCAGCGAGGAGGGGACATGGCTACACCTTC
v_call: TRBV5-1; d_call: -; j_call: TRBJ1-2; cdr3_aa: CASSWREGLDGYTF; cdr3_nt: TGCGCCAGCAGCTGGAGAGAGGGTCTTGATGGCTACACCTTC
v_call: TRBV30; d_call: -; j_call: TRBJ1-3; cdr3_aa: CAWRWRTGNTIYF; cdr3_nt: TGTGCCTGGAGGTGGAGAACTGGAAACACCATATATTTT
v_call: TRBV18; d_call: TRBD1; j_call: TRBJ2-7; cdr3_aa: CASSPTGTAYEQYF; cdr3_nt: TGTGCCAGCTCACCGACCGGGACAGCATACGAGCAGTACTTC
v_call: TRBV27; d_call: TRBD2; j_call: TRBJ2-1; cdr3_aa: CASSLSTTSAIYNEQFF; cdr3_nt: TGTGCCAGCAGTTTATCCACCACTAGCGCGATATACAATGAGCAGTTCTTC
v_call: TRBV4-1; d_call: -; j_call: TRBJ1-5; cdr3_aa: CASSQDHSNQPQHF; cdr3_nt: TGCGCCAGCAGCCAAGACCATAGCAATCAGCCCCAGCATTTT
v_call: TRBV18; d_call: -; j_call: TRBJ1-6; cdr3_aa: CASSPTATSYNSPLHF; cdr3_nt: TGTGCCAGCTCACCAACAGCAACCTCCTATAATTCACCCCTCCACTTT
v_call: TRBV19; d_call: TRBD1; j_call: TRBJ2-7; cdr3_aa: CASKASTGVRKQYF; cdr3_nt: TGTGCCAGTAAAGCTAGCACAGGGGTTCGCAAGCAGTACTTC
v_call: TRBV7-9; d_call: -; j_call: TRBJ2-5; cdr3_aa: CASSLNQGQETQYF; cdr3_nt: TGTGCCAGCAGCCTAAACCAGGGACAAGAGACCCAGTACTTC
v_call: TRBV6-5; d_call: -; j_call: TRBJ2-6; cdr3_aa: CASSYMRSSGANVLTF; cdr3_nt: TGTGCCAGCAGTTACATGCGGAGCTCTGGGGCCAACGTCCTGACTTTC
v_call: TRBV5-4; d_call: TRBD2; j_call: TRBJ2-3; cdr3_aa: CASTTDGLAGVGFPDTQYF; cdr3_nt: TGTGCCAGCACCACCGACGGACTAGCGGGAGTTGGGTTCCCAGATACGCAGTATTTT
v_call: TRBV28; d_call: TRBD1; j_call: TRBJ2-5; cdr3_aa: CASSPPGQVYQETQYF; cdr3_nt: TGTGCCAGCAGTCCTCCAGGACAGGTGTACCAAGAGACCCAGTACTTC
v_call: TRBV6-5; d_call: -; j_call: TRBJ2-1; cdr3_aa: CASSYPSRNEQFF; cdr3_nt: TGTGCCAGCAGTTACCCGTCTCGGAATGAGCAGTTCTTC
v_call: TRBV28; d_call: TRBD1; j_call: TRBJ2-6; cdr3_aa: CATSGGPGANVLTF; cdr3_nt: TGTGCCACCTCAGGGGGCCCTGGGGCCAACGTCCTGACTTTC
v_call: TRBV7-2; d_call: TRBD2; j_call: TRBJ2-1; cdr3_aa: CARGASGTNEQFF; cdr3_nt: TGTGCCAGGGGGGCTAGCGGGACCAATGAGCAGTTCTTC
v_call: TRBV11-3; d_call: -; j_call: TRBJ2-4; cdr3_aa: CASSEQPENIQYF; cdr3_nt: TGTGCCAGCTCCGAACAGCCAGAAAACATTCAGTACTTC
v_call: TRBV9; d_call: -; j_call: TRBJ1-1; cdr3_aa: CASSVGVVGAGGAFF; cdr3_nt: TGTGCCAGCAGCGTAGGGGTGGTGGGGGCCGGCGGAGCTTTCTTT
v_call: TRBV21-1; d_call: -; j_call: TRBJ2-3; cdr3_aa: CASSKGTGPDTQYF; cdr3_nt: TGTGCCAGCAGCAAAGGGACAGGGCCAGATACGCAGTATTTT
v_call: TRBV30; d_call: TRBD1; j_call: TRBJ1-1; cdr3_aa: CARGQGNTEAFF; cdr3_nt: TGTGCCCGAGGACAGGGGAACACTGAAGCTTTCTTT
v_call: TRBV5-1; d_call: -; j_call: TRBJ1-2; cdr3_aa: CASSTPYGYTF; cdr3_nt: TGCGCCAGCAGCACTCCCTATGGCTACACCTTC
v_call: TRBV4-1; d_call: -; j_call: TRBJ1-4; cdr3_aa: CASSLKQGDNEKLFF; cdr3_nt: TGCGCCAGCAGCCTTAAACAGGGAGATAATGAAAAACTGTTTTTT